Here is one T cell receptor (beta chain) with its context. Its matching antigen is unknown. The germline V gene encodes CDR1 SGHRS and CDR2 YFSETQ. This CDR3 region has 14 residues. V was shortened by 4 bases and J by 4 bases, with 11 bases between the two germline ends. The data were taken from a study of cytomegalovirus exposure and HLA in healthy donors. General study findings and limits: The authors later found HLA-associated TCR beta chains more clonally expanded than equally common others. Some TCR beta chains (about 170 of them) were listed as cytomegalovirus-associated.

The PCR used 60 Vbeta and 13 Jbeta primers. Some clones are missing from TCRdb's copy, which holds only in-frame ones; the method was immunoSEQ multiplex PCR. Counted here are 75,000 to 90,000 clones, about 78% occurring once; the ten biggest clones make up 5.5%. The chain has TRBV5-1 and TRBJ2-2, with D possibly matching TRBD1 (6 bases). Material: PBMCs. This clonotype was obtained from a male donor in good health and CMV-seropositive. The CDR3 protein is CASSSQDSTGELFF. The CDR3 nucleotides read TGCGCCAGCAGCAGCCAGGACAGCACCGGGGAGCTGTTTTTT.